The 26 T cell receptor beta chains given below trace back to one sample, sequenced in a study of patients and donors after allogeneic stem cell transplantation. Each CDR3 protein is one row after TCRdb ran MiXCR on the RT-PCR reads. Seen here are about a million distinct CDR3 sequences, roughly 18% observed once, and the top ten hold roughly 6.4%. Sequenced material: blood, either unsorted or a sorted T cell fraction (not recorded which). These receptors all stem from a human donor who was either an allogeneic HSCT recipient or a stem cell or donor lymphocyte infusion donor (not recorded which). It is not recorded whose cells these are; they may come from a transplant donor.

At least ten counts were recorded for this clonotype. This chain uses TRBV12-3 or TRBV12-4 with TRBJ2-3; D is unresolved. Trimming shortened V by 3 bases and J by 0 bases, and 4 bases separated the two germline ends. The CDR3 sequence is 13 residues long. CDR3 region: CASSFSSTDTQYF. As DNA, the CDR3 is TGTGCCAGCAGTTTCTCTAGCACAGATACGCAGTATTTT.

J is TRBJ2-7 and V is TRBV12-3 or TRBV12-4; D perhaps matches TRBD1 (5 bases). V shed 3 bases and J shed 0 bases, with 9 bases lying between them. This CDR3 contains 14 residues. The chain's CDR3 is CASSFAGFSYEQYF. The CDR3 region has the DNA TGTGCCAGCAGTTTTGCAGGGTTCTCCTACGAGCAGTACTTC.

This clonotype has a handful of counts. The rearrangement uses TRBV12-3 or TRBV12-4 and TRBJ1-2, with 7 positions matching TRBD1. The ends lost 5 bases at V and 4 bases at J; junction bases unmatched: 10. CDR3 size: 15 residues. The CDR3 bases are TGTGCCAGCAGTGATATTACCGGGACAGCCTATGGCTACACCTTC. This sequence encodes CASSDITGTAYGYTF.

The chain employs TRBV20-1 and TRBJ2-7; 7 bases align to TRBD1. The CDR3 covers 14 residues. V trimming: 0 bases; J trimming: 2 bases; junction bases outside the gene matches: 4. Germline values: CDR1 DFQATT, CDR2 SNEGSKA (reference sequence). CDR3 in amino acids: CSARDQGVPYEQYF. The CDR3 DNA is TGCAGTGCTAGAGATCAGGGGGTCCCCTACGAGCAGTACTTC.

V usage is TRBV2 and J usage is TRBJ1-1; no reliable D call. The CDR3 contains 13 residues. The germline CDR1 and CDR2 sequences are SNHLY and FYNNEI. V lost 7 bases and J 1 base, leaving 10 bases between the germline ends. CDR3 amino acids: CASIMDGNTEAFF. CDR3 bases: TGTGCCAGCATTATGGACGGGAACACTGAAGCTTTCTTT.

The gene calls are TRBV6-2 or TRBV6-3 and TRBJ1-4, with TRBD1 identical over 8 bases. Per germline, CDR1 MNHEY and CDR2 SVGEGT. V dropped 4 bases and J dropped 4; count of bases not matched to a gene: 5. The CDR3 is 15 residues long. CDR3 nucleotide sequence: TGTGCCAGCAGTTGGACAGGGCTGAATAATGAAAAACTGTTTTTT. Translating it yields CASSWTGLNNEKLFF.

This clonotype appeared a few times. This sequence joins TRBV11-2 and TRBJ2-5, with D unclear. CDR3 length: 15 amino acids. Germline lookup yields CDR1 SGHAT and CDR2 FQNNGV. V was clipped by 1 base and J by 2 bases, with 11 bases between them. DNA of the CDR3: TGTGCCAGCAGCTTAGGGTCGAAAACGCAAGAGACCCAGTACTTC. This gives the protein CASSLGSKTQETQYF.

The rearrangement joins TRBV20-1 to TRBJ1-1; D gene unclear. V gave up 0 bases and J gave up 3 bases, with 11 bases separating them. This CDR3 contains 14 residues. Germline V gene sequence: CDR1 DFQATT, CDR2 SNEGSKA (reference sequence). CDR3 DNA: TGCAGTGCTAGAGATGAGGAGTACTACACTGAAGCTTTCTTT. Protein product: CSARDEEYYTEAFF.

This clonotype was picked up a small number of times. V usage is TRBV5-1 and J usage is TRBJ1-2; D is possibly TRBD1 (6 bases). In germline, CDR1 is SGHRS, CDR2 YFSETQ. The V and J ends lost 2 bases and 5 bases respectively, with 13 bases between them. This CDR3 is built from 14 residues. Here the CDR3 DNA reads TGCGCCAGCAGCTTTTTGACAAGGGGGTATGGCTACACCTTC. It is translated as CASSFLTRGYGYTF.

Only one count was recorded for this clonotype. This chain connects TRBV19 to TRBJ2-2; D uncertain. This CDR3 comprises 10 residues. The germline CDR1 and CDR2 sequences are LNHDA and SQIVND (reference sequence). The V end was cut by 7 bases, the J end by 7 bases, with 4 bases between. DNA of the CDR3: TGTGCCAGTAAGCACGGGGAGCTGTTTTTT. Its translation: CASKHGELFF.

The V and J genes are TRBV2 and TRBJ1-2; D is possibly TRBD1 (5 bases). This CDR3 has 15 residues. Germline V gives CDR1 SNHLY, CDR2 FYNNEI. Trimming pared 10 bases from V and 5 bases from J, leaving 23 bases between. In nucleotides, the CDR3 is TGTGCCACCTCCCCGGGACTCCCAATTACTTATGGCTACACCTTC. This encodes CATSPGLPITYGYTF.

This chain joins TRBV20-1 and TRBJ1-5; D is unresolved. V was shortened by 3 bases and J by 3 bases, with 15 bases between the two germline ends. The germline V gene has CDR1 DFQATT and CDR2 SNEGSKA (reference sequence). The CDR3 covers 15 residues. CDR3 loop: CSASHGGRTNQPQHF. The CDR3 DNA reads TGCAGTGCTAGCCACGGAGGGCGGACCAATCAGCCCCAGCATTTT.

V is TRBV7-9 and J is TRBJ1-3; D remains ambiguous. Between the trimmed V and J ends, which lost 0 bases and 0 bases, there was a span of 9 bases. This CDR3 contains 16 residues. Germline values: CDR1 SEHNR, CDR2 FQNEAQ (reference sequence). CDR3 amino acids: CASSLAAGFSGNTIYF. CDR3 DNA sequence: TGTGCCAGCAGCTTAGCGGCCGGGTTCTCTGGAAACACCATATATTTT.

The chain links TRBV25-1 to TRBJ1-1; D is undetermined. The CDR3 length is 12 residues. V gave up 7 bases and J gave up 10 bases, with 16 bases separating them. Germline V lookup: CDR1 MGHDK, CDR2 SYGVNS. This CDR3 is CASNVAGSRAFF. The CDR3 DNA follows: TGTGCCAGCAATGTTGCGGGTTCAAGAGCTTTCTTT.

This clonotype was counted between two and nine times. The chain links TRBV30 to TRBJ2-1; perhaps TRBD2 as D (6 bases). Germline V gene data show CDR1 as GTSNPN and CDR2 as SVGIG (reference sequence). The CDR3 has 14 amino acids. With 0 bases removed from V and 7 bases from J, the gap between germline ends came to 13 bases. CDR3 sequence (DNA): TGTGCCTGGAGTGTGGGGGGTAGCGCGAATGAGCAGTTCTTC. This codes for CAWSVGGSANEQFF.

The sample holds a few counts of this clonotype. V and J are TRBV2 and TRBJ1-4; 8 bases are shared with TRBD1. The CDR3 runs 12 residues. Germline-derived CDR1 and CDR2 are SNHLY and FYNNEI. Unmatched junction bases numbered 2, after V lost 8 bases and J lost 6 bases. The CDR3 nucleotides read TGTGCCAGCCACAGGGGGTATGAAAAACTGTTTTTT. It specifies CASHRGYEKLFF.

J is TRBJ1-3 and V is TRBV7-9, with D possibly being TRBD1 (5 bases). The V end was cut by 1 base, the J end by 4 bases, with 14 bases between. The germline V gene encodes CDR1 SEHNR and CDR2 FQNEAQ (reference sequence). This CDR3 spans 16 amino acids. CDR3 protein: CASSLVSPGRGNTIYF. CDR3 nucleotides: TGTGCCAGCAGCTTAGTATCGCCAGGGAGGGGAAACACCATATATTTT.

The chain joins TRBV13 to TRBJ2-7; D uncertain. The CDR3 is made up of 14 amino acids. CDR1 and CDR2 from the germline V gene are PRHDT and FYEKMQ (reference sequence). V shed 6 bases and J shed 2 bases, with 14 bases lying between them. The CDR3 sequence: CASSGEQPPYEQYF. In nucleotides, the CDR3 is TGTGCCAGCAGTGGGGAACAACCTCCCTACGAGCAGTACTTC.

The chain joins TRBV7-8 to TRBJ2-4; no definite D call. V lost 5 bases and J 1 base, leaving 12 bases between the germline ends. This CDR3 spans 15 amino acids. CDR1 is SGHVS, CDR2 FQNEAQ, per germline. The CDR3 DNA follows: TGTGCCAGCAGCAACCCTGGGGTGGCCAAAAACATTCAGTACTTC. Translated, it gives CASSNPGVAKNIQYF.

The gene calls are TRBV10-3 and TRBJ2-7, with 9 bases that match TRBD2. This CDR3 has 15 residues. V trimming: 2 bases; J trimming: 4 bases; junction bases outside the gene matches: 6. The V gene's germline CDR1 is ENHRY and CDR2 SYGVKD. The CDR3 nucleotides read TGTGCCATCAGTGAGGAACCGGGACTAGCTTACGAGCAGTACTTC. Translating gives CAISEEPGLAYEQYF.

This clonotype was counted a few times. V is TRBV7-9 and J is TRBJ2-1; TRBD2 agrees at 11 bases. CDR3 length equals 15 residues. Unmatched junction bases numbered 11, after V lost 6 bases and J lost 10 bases. The germline V gene encodes CDR1 SEHNR and CDR2 FQNEAQ (reference sequence). The chain's CDR3 is CASREAGLAVSEQFF. The CDR3 DNA follows: TGTGCCAGCAGGGAAGCGGGACTAGCGGTTTCGGAGCAGTTCTTC.

This chain joins TRBV4-1 and TRBJ2-1; D is possibly TRBD2 (6 bases). The V gene lost 0 bases and the J gene lost 3 bases, with 9 bases spanning the gap. Germline CDR1 and CDR2: MGHRA and YSYEKL. There are 15 residues in the CDR3. This chain's CDR3 is CASSQDRGDYNEQFF. CDR3 in DNA: TGCGCCAGCAGCCAAGATCGCGGGGACTACAATGAGCAGTTCTTC.

In this sample, this clonotype turned up a few times. The J gene is TRBJ1-1, the V gene TRBV12-3 or TRBV12-4, with D perhaps matching TRBD1 (5 bases). V was trimmed by 7 bases and J by 3 bases, leaving 15 bases between them. This CDR3 is 14 amino acids long. The DNA for the CDR3 is TGTGCCAGCACTATCCCGGTGGGGGACACTGAAGCTTTCTTT. As protein: CASTIPVGDTEAFF.

The chain joins TRBV18 to TRBJ1-2; D is unclear. V dropped 2 bases and J dropped 4 bases, with 17 bases sitting between them. This CDR3 contains 16 residues. CDR1 is KGHSH and CDR2 is LQKENI in the germline V gene. The CDR3, as DNA: TGTGCCAGCTCACCAGGCCCCGACGGCCCTTCCTATGGCTACACCTTC. Translation gives CASSPGPDGPSYGYTF.

There are a few counts of this clonotype. This chain joins TRBV4-1 and TRBJ2-6; TRBD1 might be the D (5 bases). The V and J ends lost 2 bases and 1 base respectively, with 12 bases between them. The CDR3 has 17 residues. CDR1 and CDR2 (germline): MGHRA, YSYEKL. The CDR3 nucleotides read TGCGCCAGCAGCCAACAGGGTCACGATTCTGGGGCCAACGTCCTGACTTTC. Its protein is CASSQQGHDSGANVLTF.

This sequence joins TRBV29-1 and TRBJ2-1, with 7 bases aligning to TRBD1. Germline CDR1 is SQVTM and CDR2 is ANQGSEA. The CDR3 length is 14 residues. J lost 1 base, V lost 6 bases, and 6 bases had no gene match. CDR3 nucleotides: TGCAGCGTCCCGGGCAGGGGGTCCTACAATGAGCAGTTCTTC. The encoded protein is CSVPGRGSYNEQFF.